One and the same sample provided the 24 T cell receptor beta chains below, sequenced in a study of radiation and T cells in renal cell carcinoma (dated by TCRdb to the early 2020s). Library creation used the immunoSEQ multiplex PCR assay. TCRdb limited this immuneACCESS table to in-frame rearrangements with V and J called. A share of clones is missing; checked studies link under half to unresolved V genes, and the rest is unexplained. This sample holds 100,000 to 150,000 clones; over 75% were observed only once. The top ten hold roughly 5% of the sample. This sample's time point label indicates: blood 2 weeks post-SBRT. Interpreted using the paper, the treatment or condition label stands for: 15 Gy SBRT to primary tumor, nephrectomy 4 weeks later. Sample: blood, taken from a patient whose treatment included radiotherapy and nephrectomy. Source of these receptors: a man aged 45 to 65 with renal cell carcinoma.

The rearrangement joins TRBV7-9 to TRBJ2-2; TRBD1 or TRBD2 may be the D gene (5 bases each). Trimming took 0 bases from V and 3 from J, leaving 8 bases between them. The CDR3 length is 15 residues. From germline, CDR1 is SEHNR and CDR2 FQNEAQ (reference sequence). The CDR3 DNA sequence: TGTGCCAGCAGCTTAGCGGGGGTTTACACCGGGGAGCTGTTTTTT. It is translated as CASSLAGVYTGELFF.

The rearrangement uses TRBV5-1 and TRBJ1-2, with 7 bases fitting TRBD1. Germline V gives CDR1 SGHRS, CDR2 YFSETQ. The CDR3 is 14 residues long. Trimming took 0 bases from V and 4 from J; bases not matched to a gene: 3. The CDR3 reads CASSLDGDSYGYTF. CDR3 DNA sequence: TGCGCCAGCAGCTTGGACGGGGACAGCTATGGCTACACCTTC.

This clone was detected only once. The rearrangement uses TRBV9 and TRBJ2-2; 7 bases map to TRBD2. Looked up from germline, CDR1 is SGDLS and CDR2 is YYNGEE. There are 15 residues in the CDR3. Trimming at V came to 1 base and at J to 3 bases, leaving 3 bases not matched to a gene. The CDR3 nucleotides are TGTGCCAGCAGCGTAATGCGGGAGTACACCGGGGAGCTGTTTTTT. It yields the protein CASSVMREYTGELFF.

This clone was counted once. This chain uses TRBV19 with TRBJ1-1, with D unclear. The V end was cut by 5 bases, the J end by 2 bases, with 12 bases between. Germline V lookup: CDR1 LNHDA, CDR2 SQIVND (reference sequence). This CDR3 comprises 14 residues. CDR3 loop: CASSDHLRNTEAFF. CDR3 nucleotide sequence: TGTGCCAGTAGTGACCACCTACGAAACACTGAAGCTTTCTTT.

The chain is built from TRBV5-1 and TRBJ2-7; maybe TRBD1 (6 bases). Trimming shortened V by 4 bases and J by 4 bases, and 15 bases separated the two germline ends. From germline, CDR1 is SGHRS and CDR2 YFSETQ. This CDR3 region has 14 residues. CDR3 DNA sequence: TGCGCCAGCAGCCACGGACAGTGGGGGTACGAGCAGTACTTC. Translating gives CASSHGQWGYEQYF.

The chain is built from TRBV18 and TRBJ1-2, with 8 positions matching TRBD1. Germline V gives CDR1 KGHSH, CDR2 LQKENI. The CDR3 is 14 amino acids. The V gene end was trimmed by 5 bases and the J gene end by 1 base; junction bases not matched to a gene: 3. In DNA form, the CDR3 reads TGTGCCAGCTCATCCAGGGGGCGTAACTATGGCTACACCTTC. Protein: CASSSRGRNYGYTF.

The rearrangement links TRBV9 to TRBJ2-5; tentatively, D is TRBD1 or TRBD2 (6 bases each). This CDR3 is 15 amino acids long. In germline, CDR1 is SGDLS, CDR2 YYNGEE. Trimming removed 4 bases from V and 5 bases from J, with 18 bases in between. The CDR3 coding sequence is TGTGCCAGCAGCCCAAGGGGGGCAGGGCCGGAGACCCAGTACTTC. Residues: CASSPRGAGPETQYF. Variable domain in full (rest from reference TRBV9 and TRBJ2-5): DSGVTQTPKHLITATGQRVTLRCSPRSGDLSVYWYQQSLDQGLQFLIQYYNGEERAKGNILERFSAQQFPDLHSELNLSSLELGDSALYFCASSPRGAGPETQYFGPGTRLLVL.

The chain uses TRBV5-1 and TRBJ2-2; 10 nucleotides match TRBD2. This CDR3 spans 14 amino acids. Germline CDR1 SGHRS, CDR2 YFSETQ. V was clipped by 4 bases and J by 7 bases; unmatched bases: 4. CDR3 nucleotides: TGCGCCAGCAGCCAACTAGCGGGATACGGGGAGCTGTTTTTT. It translates to CASSQLAGYGELFF.

The genes are TRBV14 and TRBJ1-6; D is uncertain. Trimming cost V 2 bases and J 7 bases, with 9 bases left between them. Germline CDR1 reads SGHDN; CDR2 reads FVKESK. The CDR3 runs 14 residues. The CDR3 DNA reads TGTGCCAGCAGCCAATACTTAGGGAATTCACCCCTCCACTTT. Its protein product is CASSQYLGNSPLHF.

The rearrangement links TRBV7-2 to TRBJ1-2, with D maybe TRBD1 (5 bases). Germline V gene sequence: CDR1 SGHTA, CDR2 FQGNSA. This CDR3 spans 13 amino acids. With 3 bases removed from V and 7 bases from J, the gap between germline ends came to 12 bases. CDR3 DNA sequence: TGTGCCAGCAGCTTGAATGGGGACGCTGGCTACACCTTC. Encoded protein: CASSLNGDAGYTF.

This clone was observed a single time. CDR3 in amino acids: CASTTSASNYNEQFF. DNA of the CDR3: TGTGCCAGCACCACCTCAGCCTCTAACTACAATGAGCAGTTCTTC. The chain joins TRBV28 to TRBJ2-1; D is unclear. Germline CDR1 and CDR2: MDHEN and SYDVKM. This CDR3 comprises 15 residues. V lost 7 bases to trimming and J lost 3 bases, with 16 bases between them.

This rearrangement joins TRBV5-5 to TRBJ2-7; D remains unclear. The CDR3 covers 14 residues. Germline V CDR1 and CDR2: SGHKS, YYEKEE (reference sequence). Trimming cost V 0 bases and J 0 bases, with 7 bases left between them. The CDR3 loop reads CASSLGLSSYEQYF. DNA for the CDR3: TGTGCCAGCAGCTTGGGACTGTCCTCCTACGAGCAGTACTTC.

The count of this clone is one. Different DNA sequences within this sample yield the same CDR3. V is TRBV9 and J is TRBJ2-5, with TRBD1 matching 11 bases. V lost 0 bases, J lost 5 bases, and 3 bases stayed unmatched. The CDR3 has 15 residues. Germline CDR1 SGDLS, CDR2 YYNGEE. The CDR3 protein is CASSVAGTGGETQYF. CDR3 sequence (DNA): TGTGCCAGCAGCGTAGCGGGGACAGGGGGGGAGACCCAGTACTTC.

This clone occurred once. The chain is built from TRBV18 and TRBJ2-7, with 11 bases matching TRBD1. This CDR3 comprises 16 residues. In germline, CDR1 is KGHSH, CDR2 LQKENI. The ends lost 1 base at V and 5 bases at J; junction bases unmatched: 7. The CDR3 region is CASSPRPGQGVNEQYF. Here the CDR3 DNA reads TGTGCCAGCTCACCACGGCCGGGACAGGGGGTCAACGAGCAGTACTTC.

V and J are TRBV6-6 and TRBJ1-2; D may be TRBD1 (5 bases). Trimming removed 6 bases at V and 4 bases at J, with 21 bases between. The CDR3 is 16 amino acids. The V gene's germline CDR1 is MNHNY and CDR2 SVGAGI (reference sequence). The CDR3 sequence is CASSTQPRTGGYGYTF. The CDR3 region has the DNA TGTGCCAGCAGCACACAGCCTAGGACGGGGGGCTATGGCTACACCTTC.

This rearrangement joins TRBV9 to TRBJ2-1; no clear D gene. The V end lost 2 bases, the J end lost 9 bases, and 12 bases lay between the germline ends. Germline V gene data show CDR1 as SGDLS and CDR2 as YYNGEE. The CDR3 runs to 13 residues. CDR3 sequence: CASSVGDWGEQFF. Written as DNA, the CDR3 is TGTGCCAGCAGCGTGGGTGATTGGGGTGAGCAGTTCTTC. Drawing the rest from reference TRBV9 and TRBJ2-1, the complete variable domain is DSGVTQTPKHLITATGQRVTLRCSPRSGDLSVYWYQQSLDQGLQFLIQYYNGEERAKGNILERFSAQQFPDLHSELNLSSLELGDSALYFCASSVGDWGEQFFGPGTRLTVL.

The chain recombines TRBV4-2 with TRBJ2-5; D uncertain. V was clipped by 4 bases and J by 2 bases, with 8 bases between them. This CDR3 has 13 amino acids. Germline lookup yields CDR1 LGHNA and CDR2 YNFKEQ. CDR3 loop: CASSPEPQETQYF. CDR3 DNA: TGTGCCAGCAGCCCAGAGCCGCAAGAGACCCAGTACTTC.

Turning to this clone: Other DNA sequences in the sample encode the same CDR3. V usage is TRBV10-1 and J usage is TRBJ2-7; TRBD2 is a possible D gene (6 bases). Per the germline V gene, CDR1 is WNHNN and CDR2 is SYGVQD (reference sequence). V dropped 0 bases and J dropped 3 bases, with 6 bases sitting between them. The CDR3 has 13 amino acids. This chain's CDR3 is CASSESGGYEQYF. DNA of the CDR3: TGCGCCAGCAGTGAGTCCGGGGGCTACGAGCAGTACTTC.

The V and J genes are TRBV9 and TRBJ2-5; TRBD2 might be the D (5 bases). The V end lost 2 bases, the J end lost 0 bases, and 8 bases lay between the germline ends. Germline assignment: CDR1 SGDLS and CDR2 YYNGEE. The CDR3 has 14 residues. The CDR3 DNA reads TGTGCCAGCAGCGTCTCGGGGTACCAAGAGACCCAGTACTTC. Its translation: CASSVSGYQETQYF.

This clone appeared once. The rearrangement links TRBV4-2 to TRBJ2-5, with TRBD2 matching over 10 bases. The CDR3 totals 14 residues. CDR1 is LGHNA, CDR2 YNFKEQ, per germline. V shed 5 bases, J shed 5 bases, and the junction held 5 bases outside the gene matches. CDR3 sequence: CASSSGGAGETQYF. CDR3 DNA sequence: TGTGCCAGCAGCAGCGGGGGGGCCGGTGAGACCCAGTACTTC.

In this sample, this clone is medium-sized. Mismatch with germline at one junction end may stem from a read error. This chain joins TRBV27 and TRBJ1-1; D gene ambiguous. CDR1 and CDR2 (germline): MNHEY, SMNVEV (reference sequence). This CDR3 has 13 residues. Here the CDR3 reads CASSLSAVKEAFF. For the CDR3, the DNA is TGTGCCAGCAGCTTATCCGCCGTCAAGGAAGCTTTCTTT.

This rearrangement joins TRBV7-8 to TRBJ1-1; D unclear. There are 14 residues in the CDR3. Germline CDR1 and CDR2: SGHVS and FQNEAQ. The V and J ends lost 5 bases and 0 bases respectively, with 10 bases between them. CDR3 in DNA: TGTGCCAGCAGCAAAGGACGGCTGAACACTGAAGCTTTCTTT. Its protein is CASSKGRLNTEAFF.

V and J are TRBV11-2 and TRBJ2-1; the D gene is possibly TRBD2 (6 bases). Trimming removed 3 bases at V and 7 bases at J, with 25 bases between. Germline V gene lookup returns CDR1 SGHAT and CDR2 FQNNGV. The CDR3 sequence is 18 residues long. The CDR3 loop reads CASSFIGPRGGNLNEQFF. CDR3 bases: TGTGCCAGCAGCTTTATAGGCCCCCGTGGGGGGAATTTAAATGAGCAGTTCTTC.

This chain connects TRBV28 to TRBJ2-7, with 11 bases that match TRBD2. V shed 5 bases, J shed 2 bases, and the junction held 11 bases outside the gene matches. The CDR3 runs 17 residues. CDR1 MDHEN and CDR2 SYDVKM come from the germline V gene. CDR3 sequence: CASSKPPGTSGAYEQYF. The CDR3 nucleotides are TGTGCCAGCAGTAAACCCCCCGGGACTAGCGGAGCCTACGAGCAGTACTTC. Full variable domain (outside the CDR3, taken from reference TRBV28 and TRBJ2-7): DVKVTQSSRYLVKRTGEKVFLECVQDMDHENMFWYRQDPGLGLRLIYFSYDVKMKEKGDIPEGYSVSREKKERFSLILESASTNQTSMYLCASSKPPGTSGAYEQYFGPGTRLTVT.